The clone carrying this TCR beta chain appeared a few times. This specimen belongs to a study of cytomegalovirus exposure and HLA in healthy donors. The CDR3 extends over 14 amino acids. CDR1 is GTSNPN, CDR2 SVGIG, per germline (reference sequence). Trimming stripped 4 bases from V and 8 bases from J, with 20 bases between. Sequenced by immunoSEQ multiplex PCR; TCRdb stores in-frame clones only, minus some. This table holds 60,000 to 65,000 clones, 90% to 95% found once. The gene calls are TRBV30 and TRBJ1-2; D unresolved. Sequences were obtained from PBMCs. This clonotype was obtained from a woman between 18 and 29 years old in good health and CMV-seropositive. CDR3 sequence (DNA): TGTGCCTGGACCCTCGGGAGGGATTCGGACGGCTACACCTTC. Translated, it gives CAWTLGRDSDGYTF.